The 2 T cell receptor beta chains below were found in one sample sequenced in a study of blood T cell repertoires in COVID-19 (dated by TCRdb to about 2020). Library creation used the immunoSEQ multiplex PCR assay. This immuneACCESS table, as held by TCRdb, lists in-frame sequences with V and J called but not all clones. Of the missing ones, under half trace to an unresolved V gene in checked studies; the others have no known cause. The sample table holds about 250,000 clones, of which more than 75% were seen once. In total, the top ten clones hold about 1.6% of the sample. The specimen was peripheral blood. These receptors were obtained from a woman aged 55-69 years who had recovered from COVID-19.

The chain couples TRBV10-2 to TRBJ1-5; 10 bases are a match to TRBD1. Trimming at V came to 7 bases and at J to 0 bases, leaving 9 bases not matched to a gene. CDR1 and CDR2 (germline): WSHSY, SAAADI. CDR3 length equals 17 residues. The CDR3 protein is CASILRDRGNSNQPQHF. The DNA of the CDR3 is TGCGCCAGCATTCTCCGGGACAGGGGAAATAGCAATCAGCCCCAGCATTTT.

The chain joins TRBV4-2 to TRBJ1-5; possibly TRBD1 for D (6 bases). Germline V CDR1 and CDR2: LGHNA, YNFKEQ. The V end lost 4 bases, the J end lost 5 bases, and 18 bases lay between the germline ends. There are 16 residues in the CDR3. The CDR3 sequence is CASSRSGVVGDQPQHF. The CDR3, as DNA: TGTGCCAGCAGCCGATCAGGGGTAGTTGGTGATCAGCCCCAGCATTTT.